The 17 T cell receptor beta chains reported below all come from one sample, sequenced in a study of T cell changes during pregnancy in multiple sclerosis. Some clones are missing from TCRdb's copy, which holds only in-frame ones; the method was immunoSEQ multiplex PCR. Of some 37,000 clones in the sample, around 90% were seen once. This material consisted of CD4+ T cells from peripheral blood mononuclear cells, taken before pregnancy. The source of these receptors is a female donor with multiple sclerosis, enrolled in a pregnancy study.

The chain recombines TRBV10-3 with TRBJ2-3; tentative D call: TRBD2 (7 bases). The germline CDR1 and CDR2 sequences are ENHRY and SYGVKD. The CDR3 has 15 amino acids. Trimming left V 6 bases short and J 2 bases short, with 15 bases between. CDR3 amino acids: CAISVRGAYTDTQYF. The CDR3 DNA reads TGTGCCATCAGCGTACGGGGGGCCTACACAGATACGCAGTATTTT.

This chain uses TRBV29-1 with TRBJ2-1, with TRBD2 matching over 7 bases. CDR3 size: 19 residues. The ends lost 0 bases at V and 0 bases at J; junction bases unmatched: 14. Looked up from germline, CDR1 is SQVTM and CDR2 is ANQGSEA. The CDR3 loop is CSVEEKKTLAVSSYNEQFF. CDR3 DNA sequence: TGCAGCGTTGAAGAGAAGAAGACCCTAGCGGTAAGCTCCTACAATGAGCAGTTCTTC.

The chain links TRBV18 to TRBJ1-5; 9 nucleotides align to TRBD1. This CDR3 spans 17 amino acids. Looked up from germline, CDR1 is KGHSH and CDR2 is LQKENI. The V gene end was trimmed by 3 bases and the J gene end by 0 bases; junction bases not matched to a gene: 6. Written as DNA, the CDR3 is TGTGCCAGCTCACCGGGACAGGGCGGAGTTAGCAATCAGCCCCAGCATTTT. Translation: CASSPGQGGVSNQPQHF.

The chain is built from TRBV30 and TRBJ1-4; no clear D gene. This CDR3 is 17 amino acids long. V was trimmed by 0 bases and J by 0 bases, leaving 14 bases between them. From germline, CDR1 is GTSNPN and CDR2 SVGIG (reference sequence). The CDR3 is CAWSVQPLRATNEKLFF. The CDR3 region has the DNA TGTGCCTGGAGTGTACAACCTCTCCGGGCAACTAATGAAAAACTGTTTTTT.

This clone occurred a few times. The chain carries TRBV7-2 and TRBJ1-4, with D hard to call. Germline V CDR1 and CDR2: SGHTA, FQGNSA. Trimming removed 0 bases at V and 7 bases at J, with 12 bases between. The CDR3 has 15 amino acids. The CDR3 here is CASSLAPGTGEKLFF. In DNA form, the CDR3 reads TGTGCCAGCAGCTTAGCGCCGGGTACTGGTGAAAAACTGTTTTTT.

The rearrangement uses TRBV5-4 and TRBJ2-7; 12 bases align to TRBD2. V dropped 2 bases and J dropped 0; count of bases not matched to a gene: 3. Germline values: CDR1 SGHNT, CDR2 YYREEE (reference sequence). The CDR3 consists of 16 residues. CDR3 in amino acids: CASSFGLAGYSYEQYF. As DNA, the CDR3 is TGTGCCAGCAGCTTCGGACTAGCGGGATACTCCTACGAGCAGTACTTC. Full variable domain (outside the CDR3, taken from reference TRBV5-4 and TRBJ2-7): ETGVTQSPTHLIKTRGQQVTLRCSSQSGHNTVSWYQQALGQGPQFIFQYYREEENGRGNFPPRFSGLQFPNYSSELNVNALELDDSALYLCASSFGLAGYSYEQYFGPGTRLTVT.

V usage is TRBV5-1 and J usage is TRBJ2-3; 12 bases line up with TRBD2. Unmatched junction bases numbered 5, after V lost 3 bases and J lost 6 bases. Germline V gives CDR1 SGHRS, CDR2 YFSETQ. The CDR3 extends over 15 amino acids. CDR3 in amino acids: CASSSLAGGGDTQYF. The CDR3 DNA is TGCGCCAGCAGCTCACTAGCGGGAGGCGGGGATACGCAGTATTTT.

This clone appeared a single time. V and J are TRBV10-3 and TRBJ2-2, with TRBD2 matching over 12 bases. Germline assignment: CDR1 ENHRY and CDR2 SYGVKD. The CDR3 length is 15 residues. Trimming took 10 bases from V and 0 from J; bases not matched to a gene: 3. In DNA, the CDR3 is TGTGCCAAGGGACTAGCGGGCGCGAACACCGGGGAGCTGTTTTTT. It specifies CAKGLAGANTGELFF.

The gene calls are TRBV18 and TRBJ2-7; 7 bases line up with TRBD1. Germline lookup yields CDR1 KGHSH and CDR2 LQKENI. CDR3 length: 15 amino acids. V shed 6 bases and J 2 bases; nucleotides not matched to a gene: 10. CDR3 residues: CASSRRQGTPYEQYF. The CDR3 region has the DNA TGTGCCAGCTCGCGCCGACAGGGAACCCCCTACGAGCAGTACTTC.

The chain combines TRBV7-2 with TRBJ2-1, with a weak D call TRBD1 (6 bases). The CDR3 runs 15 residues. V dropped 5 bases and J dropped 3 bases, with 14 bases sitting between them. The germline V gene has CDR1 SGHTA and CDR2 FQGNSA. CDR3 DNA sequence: TGTGCCAGCAGCCGAACAGGGTATGACTACAATGAGCAGTTCTTC. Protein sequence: CASSRTGYDYNEQFF. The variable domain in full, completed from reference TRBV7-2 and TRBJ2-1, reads GAGVSQSPSNKVTEKGKDVELRCDPISGHTALYWYRQSLGQGLEFLIYFQGNSAPDKSGLPSDRFSAERTGGSVSTLTIQRTQQEDSAVYLCASSRTGYDYNEQFFGPGTRLTVL.

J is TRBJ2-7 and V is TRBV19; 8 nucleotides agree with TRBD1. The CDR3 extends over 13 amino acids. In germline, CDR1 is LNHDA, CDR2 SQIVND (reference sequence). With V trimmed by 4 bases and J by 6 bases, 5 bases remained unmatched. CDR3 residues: CASSTWTGIEQYF. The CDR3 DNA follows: TGTGCCAGTAGTACCTGGACAGGGATCGAGCAGTACTTC.

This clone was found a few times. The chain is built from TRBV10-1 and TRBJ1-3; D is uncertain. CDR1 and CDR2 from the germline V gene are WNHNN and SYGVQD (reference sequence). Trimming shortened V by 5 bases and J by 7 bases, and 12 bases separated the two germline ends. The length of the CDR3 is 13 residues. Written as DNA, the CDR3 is TGCGCCAGCAGTCCCAACTCGTGGAACACCATATATTTT. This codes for CASSPNSWNTIYF.

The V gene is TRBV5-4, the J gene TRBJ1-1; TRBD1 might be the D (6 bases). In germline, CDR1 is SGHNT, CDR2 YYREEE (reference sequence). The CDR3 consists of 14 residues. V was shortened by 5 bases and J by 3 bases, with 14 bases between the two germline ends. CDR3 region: CASSVWDTYTEAFF. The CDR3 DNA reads TGTGCCAGCAGTGTCTGGGACACCTACACTGAAGCTTTCTTT.

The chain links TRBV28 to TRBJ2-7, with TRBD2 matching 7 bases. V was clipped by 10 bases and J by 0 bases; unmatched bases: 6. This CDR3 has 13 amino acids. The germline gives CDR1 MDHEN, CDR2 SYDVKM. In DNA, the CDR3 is TGTGCCACCGCCGGGGGGTCCTCCTACGAGCAGTACTTC. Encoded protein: CATAGGSSYEQYF.

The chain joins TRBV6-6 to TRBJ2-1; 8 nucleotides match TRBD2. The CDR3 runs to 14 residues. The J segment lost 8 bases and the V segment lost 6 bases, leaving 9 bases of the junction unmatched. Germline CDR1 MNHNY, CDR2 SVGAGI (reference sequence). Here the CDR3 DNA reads TGTGCCAGCAGAAAGCGGGAGCCCGAGGATGAGCAGTTCTTC. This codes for CASRKREPEDEQFF.

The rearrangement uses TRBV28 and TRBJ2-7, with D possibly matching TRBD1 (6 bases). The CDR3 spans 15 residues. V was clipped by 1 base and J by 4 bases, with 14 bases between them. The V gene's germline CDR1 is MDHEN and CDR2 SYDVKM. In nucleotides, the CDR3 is TGTGCCAGCAGTTTATCAGTCAGGGGACCGTACGAGCAGTACTTC. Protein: CASSLSVRGPYEQYF.

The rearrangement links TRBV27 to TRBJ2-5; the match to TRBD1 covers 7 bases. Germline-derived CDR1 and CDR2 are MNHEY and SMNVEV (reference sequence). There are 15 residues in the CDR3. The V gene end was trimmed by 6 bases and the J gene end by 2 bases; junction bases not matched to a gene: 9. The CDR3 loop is CASRIQGSGQETQYF. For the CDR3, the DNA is TGTGCCAGCAGGATACAGGGGTCGGGGCAAGAGACCCAGTACTTC.